The 6 T cell receptor beta chains below were found in one sample sequenced in a study of blood T cell repertoires in COVID-19. Profiling relied on immunoSEQ multiplex PCR, and the TCRdb table lists in-frame clones only, not all of them. The sample has a few hundred thousand clones; around 85% are singletons. The source material was PBMCs or T cells enriched from blood (not recorded which). The receptors originated from a woman aged 45-65 years who had recovered from COVID-19.

Note on this clone: The sample has other DNA sequences that encode this CDR3 too. The CDR3 region is CASSEQGGQPQHF. The CDR3 DNA reads as TGTGCCAGCAGCGAACAGGGAGGGCAGCCCCAGCATTTT. V and J are TRBV2 and TRBJ1-5, with D tentatively TRBD1 (6 bases). The CDR3 extends over 13 amino acids. Germline values: CDR1 SNHLY, CDR2 FYNNEI. Trimming left V 6 bases short and J 7 bases short, with 13 bases between.

This chain links TRBV7-2 with TRBJ2-5; 8 bases line up with TRBD2. Unmatched junction bases numbered 12, after V lost 4 bases and J lost 5 bases. The length of the CDR3 is 16 residues. The V gene's germline CDR1 is SGHTA and CDR2 FQGNSA. CDR3 in amino acids: CASSSRGSGSYETQYF. CDR3 nucleotides: TGTGCCAGCAGCTCACGTGGCAGCGGGAGTTATGAGACCCAGTACTTC.

In its sample, this clone was seen once. J is TRBJ1-1 and V is TRBV2, with D uncertain. CDR3 length: 13 residues. Germline lookup yields CDR1 SNHLY and CDR2 FYNNEI. The V end was cut by 7 bases, the J end by 5 bases, with 14 bases between. The CDR3 protein is CASTIPDNTEAFF. CDR3 nucleotides: TGTGCCAGCACCATTCCCGACAATACTGAAGCTTTCTTT.

This chain joins TRBV7-2 and TRBJ1-1; D perhaps matches TRBD1 (5 bases). Between the trimmed V and J ends, which lost 10 bases and 0 bases, there was a span of 18 bases. CDR1 and CDR2 from the germline V gene are SGHTA and FQGNSA. This CDR3 region has 15 residues. Here the CDR3 reads CANRPGGVVNTEAFF. The CDR3 DNA sequence: TGTGCCAACAGGCCGGGGGGGGTTGTGAACACTGAAGCTTTCTTT.

J is TRBJ2-7 and V is TRBV10-2; 7 bases match TRBD2. The V and J ends lost 8 bases and 3 bases, in that order; junction bases with no gene match: 10. Germline V gene lookup returns CDR1 WSHSY and CDR2 SAAADI. This CDR3 has 14 amino acids. For the CDR3, the DNA is TGCGCCAGCTCCTCTATGGGAGGGGTCTACGAGCAGTACTTC. Translated, it gives CASSSMGGVYEQYF.

V usage is TRBV2 and J usage is TRBJ1-4; 8 nucleotides match TRBD1. Germline V gene data show CDR1 as SNHLY and CDR2 as FYNNEI. Unmatched junction bases numbered 2, after V lost 7 bases and J lost 4 bases. The CDR3 is 13 residues long. CDR3 sequence: CASKGQGNEKLFF. The CDR3 nucleotides read TGTGCCAGCAAAGGACAGGGTAATGAAAAACTGTTTTTT.